The rows below give T cell receptor beta chains drawn from one sample of a study of T cells in localized non-small cell lung cancer. Libraries were prepared by immunoSEQ multiplex PCR; TCRdb keeps only in-frame clonotypes and omits some of them. Seen here are about 72,000 clones, approximately 84% observed once, and the top ten hold approximately 13%. The sequencing used peripheral blood, collected before any cancer treatment. The source of these receptors is a female donor over 55 with stage I lung adenocarcinoma. Each CDR3 is given with its conserved first and last residue. D genes are given only for firm matches. Expanded clones get a size class; other rows say once, few or many, or leave the size out.

j_gene	d_gene	v_gene	abundance	CDR3nt	CDR3aa
TRBJ1-1	TRBD1	TRBV27	few	TGTGCCAGCAGAGGGGACAGGGGTTTTCGGGGCACTGAAGCTTTCTTT	CASRGDRGFRGTEAFF
TRBJ2-5	-	TRBV5-1	-	TGCGCCAGCAGCCTATACGGGGAAGAGACCCAGTACTTC	CASSLYGEETQYF
TRBJ2-1	TRBD2	TRBV5-1	-	TGCGCCAGCAGCTTGGGGACTAGCGGGAGCCGTAATGAGCAGTTCTTC	CASSLGTSGSRNEQFF
TRBJ1-2	TRBD1	TRBV6-5	once	TGTGCCAGCAGTTACTCTAACAGGGGAGATAGTGGCTACACCTTC	CASSYSNRGDSGYTF
TRBJ2-3	TRBD1	TRBV5-5	-	TGTGCCAGCAGCTTAGGGGGTAGGGACAGGGGTACAGATACGCAGTATTTT	CASSLGGRDRGTDTQYF
TRBJ2-1	TRBD2	TRBV6-5	-	TGTGCCAGCAGCCTAGGGACTAGCGGGAGGAATGAGCAGTTCTTC	CASSLGTSGRNEQFF
TRBJ2-7	-	TRBV19	-	TGTGCCAGTAGTCCTCCCTTGAGGGCAGGGGCGTACGAGCAGTACTTC	CASSPPLRAGAYEQYF
TRBJ1-4	TRBD1	TRBV7-8	-	TGTGCCAGCAGCCCCACAGGGGCTACTAATGAAAAACTGTTTTTT	CASSPTGATNEKLFF
TRBJ2-5	-	TRBV9	-	TGTGCCAGCAGCGCCTGGGGGTCGCTTAGGGAGACCCAGTACTTC	CASSAWGSLRETQYF
TRBJ2-7	-	TRBV6-1	few	TGTGCCAGCAGCCACGGACAATTCTACGAGCAGTACTTC	CASSHGQFYEQYF
TRBJ1-2	-	TRBV28	-	TGTGCCAGCAGTTTACGGGCGACTCAGGGAATCGGTGGCTACACCTTC	CASSLRATQGIGGYTF
TRBJ2-5	TRBD1	TRBV7-2	-	TGTGCCAGCAGCACTGGGACAGGGATGTACACCCAGTACTTC	CASSTGTGMYTQYF
TRBJ2-6	TRBD2	TRBV5-4	-	TGTGCCAGCAGCTCGGGGGGTGTCTCTGGGGCCAACGTCCTGACTTTC	CASSSGGVSGANVLTF
TRBJ1-3	-	TRBV27	-	TGTGCCAGCAGTTTAGTCTTCCCGGACTCTGGAAACACCATATATTTT	CASSLVFPDSGNTIYF
TRBJ1-3	TRBD1	TRBV6-5	-	TGTGCCAGCAGTAGACAGGGGGCCCCTGGAAACACCATATATTTT	CASSRQGAPGNTIYF
TRBJ2-1	TRBD2	TRBV5-1	few	TGCGCCAGCAGCATCTCCGGGACTAGCGGCTGGCCCTTCTTC	CASSISGTSGWPFF
TRBJ1-5	TRBD1	TRBV6-5	few	TGTGCCAGCAGCCCTTACAGGGGATATCAGCCCCAGCATTTT	CASSPYRGYQPQHF
TRBJ2-1	-	TRBV2	-	TGTGCCAGCAGGTCGGATACCAATGAGCAGTTCTTC	CASRSDTNEQFF
TRBJ2-3	TRBD1	TRBV2	-	TGTGCCAGCAGGAAGGGGGCCCTTAGCACAGATACGCAGTATTTT	CASRKGALSTDTQYF
TRBJ1-2	TRBD1	TRBV5-5	-	TGTGCCAGCAGCAGAGGACAGGGGACGAAAAACTATGGCTACACCTTC	CASSRGQGTKNYGYTF
TRBJ2-3	-	TRBV7-7	-	TGTGCTAGCAGCCCGACCCGGACCACAGATACGCAGTATTTT	CASSPTRTTDTQYF
TRBJ1-3	-	TRBV5-1	-	TGCGCCAGCAGCTTGGAAGGCAGCCTCTCTGGAAACACCATATATTTT	CASSLEGSLSGNTIYF